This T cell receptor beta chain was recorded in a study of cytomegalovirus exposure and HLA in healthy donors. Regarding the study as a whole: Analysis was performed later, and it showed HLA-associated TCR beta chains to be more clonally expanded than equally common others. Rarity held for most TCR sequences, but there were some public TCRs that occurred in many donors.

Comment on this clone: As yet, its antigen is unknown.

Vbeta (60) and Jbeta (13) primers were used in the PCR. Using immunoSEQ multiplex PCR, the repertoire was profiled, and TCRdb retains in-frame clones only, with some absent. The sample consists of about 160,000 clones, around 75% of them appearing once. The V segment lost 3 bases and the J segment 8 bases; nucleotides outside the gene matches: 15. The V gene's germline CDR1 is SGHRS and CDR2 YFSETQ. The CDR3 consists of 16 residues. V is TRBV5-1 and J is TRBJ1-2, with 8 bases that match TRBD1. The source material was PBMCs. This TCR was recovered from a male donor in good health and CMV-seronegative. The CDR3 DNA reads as TGCGCCAGCAGCTCTGGGCAGGGGGCCCCGGAGTTAGGCTACACCTTC. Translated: CASSSGQGAPELGYTF.